This T cell receptor (beta chain) came from a study of molecular identifiers for immune sequencing clone quantification. Study overall: Split five ways in replicates, RNA from about 20,000 or 100,000 naive CD8 cells had four portions sequenced.

TCR libraries were built in bulk with a published protocol and specific TCR primers. A single record per CDR3 protein comes from TCRdb applying MiXCR to the PCR reads. The sample includes about half a million distinct CDR3 sequences, under 30% of them seen just once. The CDR3 loop spans 14 amino acids. In germline, CDR1 is MDHEN, CDR2 SYDVKM. Trimming shortened V by 6 bases and J by 7 bases, and 16 bases separated the two germline ends. This clonotype was recorded at least ten times. The source material was naive CD8+ T cells from blood, with Jurkat cell RNA spiked in. Documented subset: FACS-sorted CD8+CD4-CCR7+CD45RA+ naive T cells. The chain combines TRBV28 with TRBJ1-5; D perhaps matches TRBD1 (6 bases). The source is a human donor in good health. Some libraries in this study had Jurkat cell RNA spiked in. The CDR3 DNA reads TGTGCCAGCAGACAGGTCCAGGGGAACCAGCCCCAGCATTTT. Translating gives CASRQVQGNQPQHF.